The clone carrying this T cell receptor beta chain is termed medium-sized. Antigen unknown. The CDR3 sequence is 13 residues long. Trimming took 4 bases from V and 4 from J; bases not matched to a gene: 1. Points from the study as a whole: Tumor-infiltrating Treg TCR alpha and beta sequences overlapped most with tumor naive CD4+ T cells, then blood naive. Naive CD4+ cells shared around an eighth of tumor Treg sequences.

Amplification of TRBV12-4/TRBJ1-2 clonotypes used adaptor-ligated barcode primers. MiXCR, run by TCRdb on the multiplex PCR reads, gives a single entry per CDR3 protein. The sample contains around 2,500 distinct CDR3 sequences, approximately 5% of which appear only once. The sequenced material came from naive CD4+ T cells sorted from blood. The subset was: naive CD4+ T cells, CD4+CD45RA+CD25-. This clonotype originated in a female donor with breast cancer. The chain employs TRBV12-3 or TRBV12-4 and TRBJ1-2, with 9 bases matching TRBD1. CDR3 region: CASSSGQGYGYTF. CDR3 nucleotides: TGTGCCAGCAGTTCGGGACAGGGCTATGGCTACACCTTC.